A single sample gave rise to the 29 T cell receptor beta chains below, sequenced in a study of shared clonotypes between healthy human individuals. Some clones are missing from TCRdb's copy, which holds only in-frame ones; the method was immunoSEQ multiplex PCR. The data hold a few hundred thousand clones, with about 65% observed a single time. Material for sequencing was memory CD4+ T cells sorted from blood. Subset given: CD45RA-negative fraction. Receptors were obtained from a young man in good health.

The rearrangement uses TRBV13 and TRBJ1-1; 7 nucleotides line up with TRBD1. V lost 1 base to trimming and J lost 3 bases; unmatched junction nucleotides: 8. Looked up from germline, CDR1 is PRHDT and CDR2 is FYEKMQ (reference sequence). This CDR3 comprises 16 residues. CDR3 amino acids: CASSLDLQGTDTEAFF. CDR3 sequence (DNA): TGTGCCAGCAGCTTAGATCTACAGGGGACGGACACTGAAGCTTTCTTT.

The chain is built from TRBV7-2 and TRBJ1-2, with a tentative D call TRBD1 (6 bases). CDR3 size: 16 residues. Germline lookup yields CDR1 SGHTA and CDR2 FQGNSA. V was shortened by 1 base and J by 4 bases, with 16 bases between the two germline ends. DNA of the CDR3: TGTGCCAGCAGCTTAGATAGTGGAGGACAGAGCTATGGCTACACCTTC. Translation: CASSLDSGGQSYGYTF. The full variable domain, completed using reference TRBV7-2 and TRBJ1-2, is GAGVSQSPSNKVTEKGKDVELRCDPISGHTALYWYRQSLGQGLEFLIYFQGNSAPDKSGLPSDRFSAERTGGSVSTLTIQRTQQEDSAVYLCASSLDSGGQSYGYTFGSGTRLTVV.

The chain couples TRBV11-2 to TRBJ2-1; 11 positions agree with TRBD2. This CDR3 contains 18 residues. Germline values: CDR1 SGHAT, CDR2 FQNNGV. V lost 5 bases and J lost 3; bases outside the gene matches: 12. The CDR3, as DNA: TGTGCCAGCAGCCCTCCATCGGGGACTAGCGGAAACTACAATGAGCAGTTCTTC. Its translation: CASSPPSGTSGNYNEQFF.

V and J are TRBV29-1 and TRBJ2-7, with 8 bases aligning to TRBD2. The CDR3 is 15 amino acids. Germline-derived CDR1 and CDR2 are SQVTM and ANQGSEA. J was trimmed by 1 base and V by 7 bases; bases with no gene match: 12. CDR3 nucleotide sequence: TGCAGCGGACTGACCACTAGCGGATTATCCTACGAGCAGTACTTC. Encoded protein: CSGLTTSGLSYEQYF.

The chain couples TRBV6-1 to TRBJ2-2; D is undetermined. CDR3 length equals 16 residues. CDR1 is MNHNS and CDR2 is SASEGT in the germline V gene. Trimming left V 4 bases short and J 6 bases short, with 18 bases between. Here the CDR3 DNA reads TGTGCCAGCAGTGGCCCGACACCACGTGGTGCCGGGGAGCTGTTTTTT. Translated, it gives CASSGPTPRGAGELFF.

V gene TRBV28 combines with J gene TRBJ2-5; D might be TRBD1 (7 bases). CDR1 is MDHEN and CDR2 is SYDVKM in the germline V gene. The CDR3 is made up of 13 amino acids. The ends were cut back, 10 bases at V and 3 bases at J, with 15 bases in the middle. The CDR3: CATIQGGEETQYF. CDR3 in DNA: TGTGCCACCATCCAGGGGGGAGAAGAGACCCAGTACTTC.

This clone was detected many times. The chain combines TRBV27 with TRBJ1-1; D ambiguous. Trimming took 4 bases from V and 1 from J, leaving 4 bases between them. The CDR3 covers 12 residues. The germline V gene has CDR1 MNHEY and CDR2 SMNVEV (reference sequence). This chain's CDR3 is CASSSWNTEAFF. DNA of the CDR3: TGTGCCAGCAGTTCTTGGAACACTGAAGCTTTCTTT.

Only one count was recorded for this clone. The chain uses TRBV7-9 and TRBJ2-3; 14 bases fit TRBD2. The CDR3 is 19 amino acids. Germline V lookup: CDR1 SEHNR, CDR2 FQNEAQ (reference sequence). The V segment lost 6 bases and the J segment 0 bases; nucleotides outside the gene matches: 11. CDR3 sequence: CASRGSGTSGRASTDTQYF. CDR3 coding DNA: TGTGCCAGCAGGGGTTCCGGGACTAGCGGGAGAGCTAGCACAGATACGCAGTATTTT. The full variable domain, rest sourced from reference TRBV7-9 and TRBJ2-3, is DTGVSQNPRHKITKRGQNVTFRCDPISEHNRLYWYRQTLGQGPEFLTYFQNEAQLEKSRLLSDRFSAERPKGSFSTLEIQRTEQGDSAMYLCASRGSGTSGRASTDTQYFGPGTRLTVL.

The rearrangement joins TRBV9 to TRBJ1-1; no definite D call. Germline V gene lookup returns CDR1 SGDLS and CDR2 YYNGEE. The CDR3 sequence is 14 residues long. The V end lost 0 bases, the J end lost 3 bases, and 9 bases lay between the germline ends. CDR3 residues: CASSVAGDHTEAFF. CDR3 coding DNA: TGTGCCAGCAGCGTAGCGGGCGACCACACTGAAGCTTTCTTT.

This rearrangement joins TRBV5-1 to TRBJ2-1; a weak D match, TRBD2 (7 bases). The V end lost 8 bases, the J end lost 8 bases, and 23 bases lay between the germline ends. Germline values: CDR1 SGHRS, CDR2 YFSETQ. This CDR3 is 15 amino acids long. The CDR3 DNA reads TGCGCCAGTAGGACCAGCGGGACAACTTGGGATGAGCAGTTCTTC. As protein: CASRTSGTTWDEQFF. Drawing the rest from reference TRBV5-1 and TRBJ2-1, the complete variable domain is KAGVTQTPRYLIKTRGQQVTLSCSPISGHRSVSWYQQTPGQGLQFLFEYFSETQRNKGNFPGRFSGRQFSNSRSEMNVSTLELGDSALYLCASRTSGTTWDEQFFGPGTRLTVL.

A remark on this clone: Other DNA sequences in the same sample also yield this CDR3. J is TRBJ2-1 and V is TRBV15; TRBD2 matches at 13 bases. The CDR3 is 16 amino acids. The junction had 10 bases not matched to a gene; V was cut back by 6 bases and J by 8 bases. CDR1 and CDR2 (germline): LNHNV, YYDKDF (reference sequence). The CDR3 sequence: CATSMGLAGIIYEQFF. DNA of the CDR3: TGTGCCACCAGTATGGGACTAGCGGGAATAATCTATGAGCAGTTCTTC.

This rearrangement joins TRBV18 to TRBJ2-7; unclear D gene. Trimming shortened V by 1 base and J by 3 bases, and 7 bases separated the two germline ends. Germline CDR1 KGHSH, CDR2 LQKENI. CDR3 length equals 13 residues. Written as DNA, the CDR3 is TGTGCCAGCTCACCACTGGGTAACTACGAGCAGTACTTC. Translated, it gives CASSPLGNYEQYF.

This clone showed up just a few times. The V gene is TRBV18, the J gene TRBJ2-7; TRBD2 aligns across 12 bases. The length of the CDR3 is 18 residues. Germline values: CDR1 KGHSH, CDR2 LQKENI. V lost 6 bases to trimming and J lost 2 bases; unmatched junction nucleotides: 14. The CDR3 loop reads CASSLVPGLAGTTYEQYF. CDR3 coding DNA: TGTGCCAGCTCTCTTGTCCCGGGACTAGCGGGTACCACCTACGAGCAGTACTTC.

This clone appeared once. The chain carries TRBV11-3 and TRBJ2-1; no reliable D call. The CDR3 runs to 13 residues. Trimming shortened V by 6 bases and J by 10 bases, and 16 bases separated the two germline ends. In germline, CDR1 is SGHNT, CDR2 YENEEA. Here the CDR3 reads CASSSNGIGEQFF. The CDR3 bases are TGTGCCAGCAGTTCAAACGGAATCGGAGAGCAGTTCTTC.

The rearrangement joins TRBV28 to TRBJ2-7; either TRBD1 or TRBD2 may fit D (5 bases each). Per germline, CDR1 MDHEN and CDR2 SYDVKM. The ends were cut back, 5 bases at V and 2 bases at J, with 13 bases in the middle. The CDR3 loop spans 14 amino acids. DNA for the CDR3: TGTGCCAGCAGTCACACTTGGGGGACCTACGAGCAGTACTTC. Translation: CASSHTWGTYEQYF.

CDR3 region: CASSQGVNRDEQYF. CDR3 in DNA: TGTGCCAGCTCACAGGGTGTAAATCGAGACGAGCAGTACTTC. The genes are TRBV18 and TRBJ2-7, with D unclear. CDR1 and CDR2 (germline): KGHSH, LQKENI. Trimming shortened V by 4 bases and J by 5 bases, and 15 bases separated the two germline ends. CDR3 length: 14 amino acids.

This sequence joins TRBV7-2 and TRBJ2-6, with 7 bases that match TRBD1. This CDR3 comprises 19 residues. Germline V CDR1 and CDR2: SGHTA, FQGNSA. Unmatched junction bases numbered 8, after V lost 0 bases and J lost 0 bases. The CDR3 loop reads CASSLAGGDRLSGANVLTF. The CDR3 DNA follows: TGTGCCAGCAGCTTAGCAGGTGGGGACAGACTCTCTGGGGCCAACGTCCTGACTTTC.

In its sample, this clone was seen many times. The CDR3 region is CASSPDYGYTF. CDR3 bases: TGTGCCAGCAGTCCCGACTATGGCTACACCTTC. The chain links TRBV6-1 to TRBJ1-2; D unresolved. This CDR3 has 11 residues. Germline values: CDR1 MNHNS, CDR2 SASEGT. Trimming took 5 bases from V and 3 from J, leaving 4 bases between them.

On this clone: This same CDR3 is encoded by further DNA sequences in the sample. The J gene is TRBJ2-3, the V gene TRBV6-5; a weak D match, TRBD2 (5 bases). The CDR3 spans 13 residues. V lost 3 bases and J 3 bases, leaving 7 bases between the germline ends. The germline CDR1 and CDR2 sequences are MNHEY and SVGAGI. This chain's CDR3 is CASSYPGTDTQYF. The CDR3 coding sequence is TGTGCCAGCAGTTATCCGGGGACAGATACGCAGTATTTT.

V is TRBV20-1 and J is TRBJ2-1, with D uncertain. V was clipped by 4 bases and J by 8 bases, with 6 bases between them. Germline V gene sequence: CDR1 DFQATT, CDR2 SNEGSKA (reference sequence). The length of the CDR3 is 10 residues. This chain's CDR3 is CSAILDEQFF. The CDR3 DNA reads as TGCAGTGCTATACTCGATGAGCAGTTCTTC.

This clone appeared a few times. The chain links TRBV7-6 to TRBJ2-7; the D is unclear. The CDR3 is 14 residues long. V shed 1 base and J shed 3 bases, with 10 bases lying between them. Germline-derived CDR1 and CDR2 are SGHVS and FNYEAQ. The CDR3 DNA sequence: TGTGCCAGCAGCTTAGTTGGGCAGGACTACGAGCAGTACTTC. Its protein product is CASSLVGQDYEQYF.

J is TRBJ2-7 and V is TRBV15, with a tentative D call TRBD1 (5 bases). The CDR3 loop spans 16 amino acids. Germline-derived CDR1 and CDR2 are LNHNV and YYDKDF (reference sequence). Trimming removed 0 bases at V and 5 bases at J, with 17 bases between. The DNA of the CDR3 is TGTGCCACCAGCAGAGACCTACCCGAGACAGAGGACGAGCAGTACTTC. This translates into CATSRDLPETEDEQYF.

This chain joins TRBV19 and TRBJ2-1; 7 bases map to TRBD2. V lost 2 bases and J lost 4; bases outside the gene matches: 5. Germline CDR1 LNHDA, CDR2 SQIVND (reference sequence). The CDR3 loop spans 15 amino acids. In DNA form, the CDR3 reads TGTGCCAGTAGTATAAGGGCGGGAGATTACAATGAGCAGTTCTTC. This gives the protein CASSIRAGDYNEQFF.

The V call is TRBV29-1, the J call TRBJ2-7; 8 nucleotides line up with TRBD1. V trimming: 5 bases; J trimming: 2 bases; junction bases outside the gene matches: 8. CDR1 is SQVTM and CDR2 is ANQGSEA in the germline V gene. The CDR3 covers 14 residues. This chain's CDR3 is CSVTHDRGTYEQYF. For the CDR3, the DNA is TGCAGCGTTACTCATGACAGGGGAACCTACGAGCAGTACTTC.

The chain employs TRBV5-1 and TRBJ2-3; D ambiguous. This CDR3 is 14 amino acids long. Germline values: CDR1 SGHRS, CDR2 YFSETQ. The V end was cut by 1 base, the J end by 5 bases, with 11 bases between. CDR3 sequence: CASSLFGAEDTQYF. The CDR3 nucleotides read TGCGCCAGCAGCTTGTTTGGCGCGGAAGATACGCAGTATTTT.

The J gene is TRBJ2-5, the V gene TRBV6-1; D unclear. Trimming took 11 bases from V and 2 from J, leaving 12 bases between them. Germline V gives CDR1 MNHNS, CDR2 SASEGT. CDR3 length equals 12 residues. The CDR3 bases are TGTGCCGCCTCAGCATGGCAAGAGACCCAGTACTTC. This gives the protein CAASAWQETQYF.

This clone was seen more than once but under ten times. The V and J genes are TRBV7-2 and TRBJ1-5, with a weak D call TRBD1 (6 bases). CDR1 is SGHTA and CDR2 is FQGNSA in the germline V gene. The CDR3 totals 15 residues. The V end lost 5 bases, the J end lost 5 bases, and 16 bases lay between the germline ends. The CDR3 DNA is TGTGCCAGCAGCCCAAGCGTGCAGGGGTATCAGCCCCAGCATTTT. Translation: CASSPSVQGYQPQHF.

The chain uses TRBV5-1 and TRBJ2-2, with TRBD1 matching 8 bases. Germline CDR1 SGHRS, CDR2 YFSETQ. V gave up 3 bases and J gave up 2 bases; unmatched junction bases: 3. The CDR3 is 15 residues long. The CDR3 here is CASSSGTGNTGELFF. The CDR3 nucleotides read TGCGCCAGCAGCTCCGGGACAGGTAACACCGGGGAGCTGTTTTTT.

This clone was counted only a few times. V usage is TRBV25-1 and J usage is TRBJ2-3; TRBD2 might be the D (6 bases). With 5 bases removed from V and 2 bases from J, the gap between germline ends came to 14 bases. The CDR3 is made up of 15 amino acids. CDR1 and CDR2 (germline): MGHDK, SYGVNS. The CDR3 protein is CASSWGGIHTDTQYF. For the CDR3, the DNA is TGTGCCAGCAGTTGGGGCGGGATCCACACAGATACGCAGTATTTT.